The 16 T cell receptor beta chains reported below all come from one sample, sequenced in a study of blood T cell repertoires in COVID-19. Here immunoSEQ multiplex PCR was the method, and the copy in TCRdb shows in-frame clones only, minus some. The sample holds 150,000 to 200,000 clones, 80% to 90% seen once. The sample was peripheral blood. The receptors derive from a man in his 60s with acute or convalescent COVID-19.

Only one count was recorded for this clone. This sequence joins TRBV28 and TRBJ2-2; D is perhaps TRBD2 (6 bases). The CDR3 is 14 amino acids. The V gene's germline CDR1 is MDHEN and CDR2 SYDVKM. The V gene lost 1 base and the J gene lost 5 bases, with 8 bases spanning the gap. CDR3 region: CASSLFGGTGELFF. CDR3 DNA sequence: TGTGCCAGCAGTTTATTCGGGGGTACCGGGGAGCTGTTTTTT. Complete variable domain (other parts from reference TRBV28 and TRBJ2-2): DVKVTQSSRYLVKRTGEKVFLECVQDMDHENMFWYRQDPGLGLRLIYFSYDVKMKEKGDIPEGYSVSREKKERFSLILESASTNQTSMYLCASSLFGGTGELFFGEGSRLTVL.

This chain uses TRBV11-3 with TRBJ2-2; TRBD1 matches at 9 bases. Germline trimming cut 2 bases from V and 6 bases from J; bases unmatched to any gene: 13. Germline CDR1 and CDR2: SGHNT and YENEEA. The length of the CDR3 is 18 residues. CDR3 coding DNA: TGTGCCAGCAGCTTAACCAGCTGGGGGGACAGGGACGCCGGGGAGCTGTTTTTT. This sequence encodes CASSLTSWGDRDAGELFF. The variable domain in full, completed from reference TRBV11-3 and TRBJ2-2, reads EAGVVQSPRYKIIEKKQPVAFWCNPISGHNTLYWYLQNLGQGPELLIRYENEEAVDDSQLPKDRFSAERLKGVDSTLKIQPAELGDSAVYLCASSLTSWGDRDAGELFFGEGSRLTVL.

V usage is TRBV27 and J usage is TRBJ1-6; possible D gene TRBD1, 6 bases. V was cut by 3 bases and J by 5 bases, with 11 bases left in between. This CDR3 has 15 amino acids. In germline, CDR1 is MNHEY, CDR2 SMNVEV (reference sequence). CDR3 amino acids: CASSFGGANNSPLHF. The CDR3 DNA follows: TGTGCCAGCAGTTTTGGGGGGGCGAATAATTCACCCCTCCACTTT.

The chain couples TRBV21-1 to TRBJ2-7; the table calls TRBD2, which could not be checked here. TRBV21-1 is a pseudogene locus. This CDR3 has 13 amino acids. CDR3 residues: CASSNGDCYEQYF. The DNA for the CDR3 is TGTGCCAGCAGCAACGGTGACTGCTACGAGCAGTACTTC.

The V gene is TRBV5-1, the J gene TRBJ2-1; TRBD2 aligns across 9 bases. CDR3 length equals 15 residues. CDR1 and CDR2 from the germline V gene are SGHRS and YFSETQ. The trim removed 4 bases at V and 7 bases at J, leaving 9 bases unmatched. DNA for the CDR3: TGCGCCAGCAGCGACGGGACTAGCTCTCTTAATGAGCAGTTCTTC. Translated: CASSDGTSSLNEQFF.

The V gene is TRBV6-4, the J gene TRBJ1-3; perhaps TRBD1 as D (6 bases). Trimming stripped 0 bases from V and 0 bases from J, with 18 bases between. Per the germline V gene, CDR1 is MRHNA and CDR2 is SNTAGT. This CDR3 is 19 amino acids long. CDR3 sequence: CASSDSVAQGPHSGNTIYF. As DNA, the CDR3 is TGTGCCAGCAGTGACTCGGTTGCGCAGGGGCCCCACTCTGGAAACACCATATATTTT.

The J gene is TRBJ2-7, the V gene TRBV29-1, with 11 bases that match TRBD1. Trimming at V came to 6 bases and at J to 4 bases, leaving 8 bases not matched to a gene. Germline CDR1 SQVTM, CDR2 ANQGSEA. The CDR3 length is 14 residues. The DNA for the CDR3 is TGCAGCGTCAATTTGGACAGGGGGCTTTACGAGCAGTACTTC. Translation: CSVNLDRGLYEQYF.

The chain employs TRBV10-3 and TRBJ2-7, with TRBD1 identical over 10 bases. The CDR3 extends over 17 amino acids. The germline V gene has CDR1 ENHRY and CDR2 SYGVKD. J lost 0 bases, V lost 2 bases, and 7 bases had no gene match. The DNA of the CDR3 is TGTGCCATCAGTGAGCCGGGACAGGGGTCCCACTCCTACGAGCAGTACTTC. Translated, it gives CAISEPGQGSHSYEQYF.

The chain links TRBV9 to TRBJ2-3; D possibly corresponds to TRBD2 (5 bases). The germline gives CDR1 SGDLS, CDR2 YYNGEE. The CDR3 is 14 amino acids. V was cut by 0 bases and J by 8 bases, with 13 bases left in between. The CDR3 here is CASSVVGNEGTQYF. DNA for the CDR3: TGTGCCAGCAGCGTAGTGGGGAACGAGGGTACGCAGTATTTT.

This rearrangement joins TRBV7-6 to TRBJ1-1; no clear D gene. Germline CDR1 and CDR2: SGHVS and FNYEAQ. V lost 0 bases, J lost 4 bases, and 27 bases lay in between. The CDR3 totals 20 residues. CDR3 DNA sequence: TGTGCCAGCAGCTTAGCGCACTCCCCTCCACGGTTATCCCGGGGCACTGAAGCTTTCTTT. Translation: CASSLAHSPPRLSRGTEAFF. Drawing the rest from reference TRBV7-6 and TRBJ1-1, the complete variable domain is GAGVSQSPRYKVTKRGQDVALRCDPISGHVSLYWYRQALGQGPEFLTYFNYEAQQDKSGLPNDRFSAERPEGSISTLTIQRTEQRDSAMYRCASSLAHSPPRLSRGTEAFFGQGTRLTVV.

A few counts support this clone. V and J are TRBV20-1 and TRBJ1-3; 7 nucleotides align to TRBD1. This CDR3 region has 14 residues. The germline V gene has CDR1 DFQATT and CDR2 SNEGSKA (reference sequence). V trimming: 3 bases; J trimming: 3 bases; junction bases outside the gene matches: 5. The CDR3 protein is CSASDRDLGNTIYF. The CDR3 coding sequence is TGCAGTGCTAGTGACAGGGATCTTGGAAACACCATATATTTT.

This chain uses TRBV5-4 with TRBJ2-3, with 7 bases aligning to TRBD2. The CDR3 sequence is 14 residues long. Germline-derived CDR1 and CDR2 are SGHNT and YYREEE (reference sequence). V shed 4 bases and J 2 bases; nucleotides not matched to a gene: 4. The CDR3 coding sequence is TGTGCCAGCAGCCAAAGGGACTACACAGATACGCAGTATTTT. Its translation is CASSQRDYTDTQYF.

The V and J genes are TRBV28 and TRBJ1-5, with D unclear. From germline, CDR1 is MDHEN and CDR2 SYDVKM. V was shortened by 2 bases and J by 0 bases, with 17 bases between the two germline ends. This CDR3 has 18 amino acids. CDR3 residues: CASSLTSPRIYSNQPQHF. DNA for the CDR3: TGTGCCAGCAGTTTAACCAGTCCCCGAATTTATAGCAATCAGCCCCAGCATTTT.

The rearrangement uses TRBV3-1 (or the pseudogene TRBV3-2) and TRBJ2-3; perhaps TRBD2 as D (6 bases). Germline CDR1 is LGHDT and CDR2 is YNNKEL (reference sequence). The CDR3 contains 15 residues. The V end lost 4 bases, the J end lost 0 bases, and 11 bases lay between the germline ends. CDR3 residues: CASSRGGVSTDTQYF. DNA of the CDR3: TGTGCCAGCAGCCGGGGCGGGGTTAGCACAGATACGCAGTATTTT.

The chain couples TRBV28 to TRBJ1-4; D unclear. Germline V gene lookup returns CDR1 MDHEN and CDR2 SYDVKM. The V end lost 4 bases, the J end lost 5 bases, and 5 bases lay between the germline ends. This CDR3 spans 12 amino acids. CDR3 coding DNA: TGTGCCAGCAGTTCAGGAAATGAAAAACTGTTTTTT. It specifies CASSSGNEKLFF.

The genes are TRBV11-3 and TRBJ1-5, with 12 bases that match TRBD1. The V gene's germline CDR1 is SGHNT and CDR2 YENEEA. CDR3 length equals 18 residues. The J segment lost 0 bases and the V segment lost 5 bases, leaving 8 bases of the junction unmatched. The CDR3 sequence: CASSVGTGGVGSNQPQHF. The CDR3 DNA is TGTGCCAGCAGCGTCGGGACAGGGGGCGTCGGTAGCAATCAGCCCCAGCATTTT.